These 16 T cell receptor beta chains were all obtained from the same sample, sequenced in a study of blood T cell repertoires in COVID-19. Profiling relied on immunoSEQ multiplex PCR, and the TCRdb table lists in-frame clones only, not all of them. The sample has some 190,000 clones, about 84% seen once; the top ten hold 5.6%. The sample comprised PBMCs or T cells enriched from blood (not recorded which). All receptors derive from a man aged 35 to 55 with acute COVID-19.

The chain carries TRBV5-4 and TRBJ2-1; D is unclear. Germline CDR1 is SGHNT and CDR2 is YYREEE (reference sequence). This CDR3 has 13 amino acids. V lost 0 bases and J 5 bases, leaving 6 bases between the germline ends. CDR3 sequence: CASSLGHNNEQFF. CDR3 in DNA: TGTGCCAGCAGCTTGGGACACAACAATGAGCAGTTCTTC.

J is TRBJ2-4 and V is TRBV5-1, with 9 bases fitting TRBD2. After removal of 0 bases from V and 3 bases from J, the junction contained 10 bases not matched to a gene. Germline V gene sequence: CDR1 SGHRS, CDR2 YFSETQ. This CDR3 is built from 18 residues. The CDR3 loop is CASSLGGSGSGDKNIQYF. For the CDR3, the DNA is TGCGCCAGCAGCTTGGGCGGTAGCGGGAGTGGGGACAAAAACATTCAGTACTTC.

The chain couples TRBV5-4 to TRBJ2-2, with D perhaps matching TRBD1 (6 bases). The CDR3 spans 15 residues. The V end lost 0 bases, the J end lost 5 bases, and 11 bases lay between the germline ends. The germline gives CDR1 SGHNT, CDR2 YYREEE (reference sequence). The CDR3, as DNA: TGTGCCAGCAGCTTGGGGCAGGGGATTACCGGGGAGCTGTTTTTT. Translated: CASSLGQGITGELFF. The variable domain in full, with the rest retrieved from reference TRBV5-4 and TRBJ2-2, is ETGVTQSPTHLIKTRGQQVTLRCSSQSGHNTVSWYQQALGQGPQFIFQYYREEENGRGNFPPRFSGLQFPNYSSELNVNALELDDSALYLCASSLGQGITGELFFGEGSRLTVL.

The CDR3 nucleotides are TGTGCCAGCAGCTTGAAGGGGGCGGCCCATGAAGCTTTCTTT. It encodes CASSLKGAAHEAFF. The J gene is TRBJ1-1, the V gene TRBV7-9, with 7 bases fitting TRBD1. From germline, CDR1 is SEHNR and CDR2 FQNEAQ (reference sequence). With 3 bases clipped from V and 7 bases from J, the junction kept 8 bases outside the gene matches. There are 14 residues in the CDR3.

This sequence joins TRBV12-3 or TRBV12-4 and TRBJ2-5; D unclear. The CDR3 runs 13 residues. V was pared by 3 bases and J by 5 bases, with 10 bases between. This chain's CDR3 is CASSFELWETQYF. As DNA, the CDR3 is TGTGCCAGCAGTTTTGAACTTTGGGAGACCCAGTACTTC.

The CDR3 DNA follows: TGCGCCAGCAGCAGGATGACAGGGGGCGACGAAAAACTGTTTTTT. It encodes CASSRMTGGDEKLFF. The rearrangement uses TRBV5-1 and TRBJ1-4, with 10 bases aligning to TRBD1. The CDR3 loop spans 15 amino acids. Germline loops: CDR1 SGHRS, CDR2 YFSETQ. After removal of 4 bases from V and 8 bases from J, the junction contained 8 bases not matched to a gene. Full variable domain (missing parts from reference TRBV5-1 and TRBJ1-4): KAGVTQTPRYLIKTRGQQVTLSCSPISGHRSVSWYQQTPGQGLQFLFEYFSETQRNKGNFPGRFSGRQFSNSRSEMNVSTLELGDSALYLCASSRMTGGDEKLFFGSGTQLSVL.

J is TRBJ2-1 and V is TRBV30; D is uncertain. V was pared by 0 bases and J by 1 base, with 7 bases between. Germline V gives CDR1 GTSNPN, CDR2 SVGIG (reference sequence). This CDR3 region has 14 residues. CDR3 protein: CAWSVGGSYNEQFF. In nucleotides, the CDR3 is TGTGCCTGGAGTGTAGGCGGATCCTACAATGAGCAGTTCTTC.

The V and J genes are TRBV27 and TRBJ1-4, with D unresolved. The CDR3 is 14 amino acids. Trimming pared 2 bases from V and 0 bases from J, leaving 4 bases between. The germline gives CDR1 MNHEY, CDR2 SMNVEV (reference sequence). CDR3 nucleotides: TGTGCCAGCAGTTTAAGAGCAACTAATGAAAAACTGTTTTTT. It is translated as CASSLRATNEKLFF. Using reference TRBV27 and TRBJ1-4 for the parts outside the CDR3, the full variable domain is EAQVTQNPRYLITVTGKKLTVTCSQNMNHEYMSWYRQDPGLGLRQIYYSMNVEVTDKGDVPEGYKVSRKEKRNFPLILESPSPNQTSLYFCASSLRATNEKLFFGSGTQLSVL.

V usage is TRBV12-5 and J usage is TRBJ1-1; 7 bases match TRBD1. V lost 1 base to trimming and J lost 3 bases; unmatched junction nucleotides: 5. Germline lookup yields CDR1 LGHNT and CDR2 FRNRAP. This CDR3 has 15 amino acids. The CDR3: CASGLAFGQDTEAFF. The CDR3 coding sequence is TGTGCTAGTGGTTTGGCCTTCGGACAGGACACTGAAGCTTTCTTT.

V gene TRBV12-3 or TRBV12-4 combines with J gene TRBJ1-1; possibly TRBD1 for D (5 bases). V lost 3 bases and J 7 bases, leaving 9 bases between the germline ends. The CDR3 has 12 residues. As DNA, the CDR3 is TGTGCCAGCAGTTTTAGGGGAGGTGAAGCTTTCTTT. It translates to CASSFRGGEAFF.

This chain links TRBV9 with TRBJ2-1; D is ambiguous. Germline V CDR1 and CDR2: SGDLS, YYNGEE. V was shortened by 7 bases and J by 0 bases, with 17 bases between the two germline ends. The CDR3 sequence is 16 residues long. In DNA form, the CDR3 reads TGTGCCAGCGGTCAACGCCTTGGCAGCTCCTACAATGAGCAGTTCTTC. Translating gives CASGQRLGSSYNEQFF.

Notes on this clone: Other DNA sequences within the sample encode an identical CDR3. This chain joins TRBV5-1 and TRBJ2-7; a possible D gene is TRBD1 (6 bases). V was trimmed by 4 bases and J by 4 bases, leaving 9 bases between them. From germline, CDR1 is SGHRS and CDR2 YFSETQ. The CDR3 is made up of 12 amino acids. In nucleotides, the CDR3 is TGCGCCAGCAGCCTCACAGGGTACGAGCAGTACTTC. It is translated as CASSLTGYEQYF.

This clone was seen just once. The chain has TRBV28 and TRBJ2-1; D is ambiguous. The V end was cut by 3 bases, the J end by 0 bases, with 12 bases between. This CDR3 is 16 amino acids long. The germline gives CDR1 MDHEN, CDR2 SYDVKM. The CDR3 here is CASSFFYGSSYNEQFF. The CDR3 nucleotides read TGTGCCAGCAGTTTCTTTTACGGTAGCTCCTACAATGAGCAGTTCTTC.

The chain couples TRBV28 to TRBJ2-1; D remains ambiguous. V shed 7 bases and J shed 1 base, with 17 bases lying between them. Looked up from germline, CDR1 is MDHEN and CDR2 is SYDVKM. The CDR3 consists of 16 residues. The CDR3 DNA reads TGTGCCAGCACCGAATTTCTAGTGAGGTCCTACAATGAGCAGTTCTTC. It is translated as CASTEFLVRSYNEQFF.

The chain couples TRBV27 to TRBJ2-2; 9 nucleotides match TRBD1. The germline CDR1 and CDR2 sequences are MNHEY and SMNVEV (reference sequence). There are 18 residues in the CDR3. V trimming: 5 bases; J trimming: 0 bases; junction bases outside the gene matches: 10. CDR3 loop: CASSPRRTGVANTGELFF. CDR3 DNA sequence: TGTGCCAGCAGTCCGCGACGGACAGGGGTCGCGAACACCGGGGAGCTGTTTTTT.

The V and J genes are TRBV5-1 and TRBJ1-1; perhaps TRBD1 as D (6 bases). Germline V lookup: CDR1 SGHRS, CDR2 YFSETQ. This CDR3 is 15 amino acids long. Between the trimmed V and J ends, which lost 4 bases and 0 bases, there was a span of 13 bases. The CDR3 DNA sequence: TGCGCCAGCAGCACACAACAGGGCTTGAACACTGAAGCTTTCTTT. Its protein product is CASSTQQGLNTEAFF. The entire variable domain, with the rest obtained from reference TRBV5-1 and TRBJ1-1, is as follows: KAGVTQTPRYLIKTRGQQVTLSCSPISGHRSVSWYQQTPGQGLQFLFEYFSETQRNKGNFPGRFSGRQFSNSRSEMNVSTLELGDSALYLCASSTQQGLNTEAFFGQGTRLTVV.